These 3 T cell receptor beta chains were sequenced from one sample in a study of shared clonotypes between healthy human individuals. Clones were sequenced by immunoSEQ multiplex PCR, and TCRdb holds only the in-frame ones, with some missing. The data hold roughly 2.5 million clones, with more than 80% observed a single time. Sequenced material: naive CD4+ T cells sorted from blood. Described subset: CD45RA+ positively selected. These receptors came from a man between 18 and 35 years old in good health.

This sequence joins TRBV14 and TRBJ2-5; 8 nucleotides agree with TRBD2. CDR3 size: 15 residues. V gave up 4 bases and J gave up 4 bases; unmatched junction bases: 8. Germline-derived CDR1 and CDR2 are SGHDN and FVKESK. The chain's CDR3 is CASSLQGTRGETQYF. As DNA, the CDR3 is TGTGCCAGCAGCCTCCAAGGGACTAGGGGAGAGACCCAGTACTTC.

V and J are TRBV6-6 and TRBJ1-5, with D possibly TRBD1 on 5 matching bases. V shed 6 bases and J shed 0 bases, with 15 bases lying between them. The CDR3 covers 16 residues. The germline CDR1 and CDR2 sequences are MNHNY and SVGAGI (reference sequence). The DNA for the CDR3 is TGTGCCAGCAGCCTCCAGGGCAGCGATAGCAATCAGCCCCAGCATTTT. Protein: CASSLQGSDSNQPQHF.

This clone has a count of ten or more. Other DNA sequences in this specimen translate into the identical CDR3. J is TRBJ1-1 and V is TRBV5-1; no clear D gene. This CDR3 is 11 amino acids long. The V gene lost 3 bases and the J gene lost 1 base, with 1 base spanning the gap. In germline, CDR1 is SGHRS, CDR2 YFSETQ. CDR3 region: CASSSNTEAFF. As DNA, the CDR3 is TGCGCCAGCAGCTCGAACACTGAAGCTTTCTTT.